This T cell receptor (beta chain) was identified in a study of T cells in Graves' hyperthyroidism and ophthalmopathy (dated by TCRdb to the late 2010s). Describing the broader study: Peripheral blood was collected at initial diagnosis, before any treatment. To identify distinguishing TCR V-J signatures, a discovery cohort of 100 or so patients was used, comprising 43 with Graves' ophthalmopathy and around 60 with stable Graves' hyperthyroidism. Whether ophthalmopathy could be predicted prospectively was tested in an independent validation cohort made up of roughly 19 hyperthyroidism patients plus 17 patients who later progressed to ophthalmopathy. For training and testing, the 110 or so patients in the discovery cohort were randomly divided in a 7:3 ratio. In addition, the study compared T-cell repertoires in thyroid tissue and in blood from roughly 6 Graves' hyperthyroidism patients. Once sampling was done, hyperthyroidism patients were given methimazole at a starting dose of 30 mg daily, whereas ophthalmopathy patients were given high-dose intravenous methylprednisolone. TCR Vbeta CDR3 sequencing of roughly 140 peripheral blood samples (roughly 41 ophthalmopathy, 70 to 85 hyperthyroidism and approximately 17 progressor patients) is reported in the paper. General study outcomes and caveats: In cross-validation, a model built on a 13 V-J signature told ophthalmopathy apart from stable hyperthyroidism with 87.88% sensitivity and roughly 81% specificity, and in testing the same model reached 80%/75%. Sample size was not statistically predetermined, and blinding of investigators to group allocation was not performed. In validation, the model predicted progression to ophthalmopathy a median of roughly 6.5 months before onset, with approximately 68% sensitivity and roughly 73% specificity. Most expanded thyroid clonotypes (frequency above 0.001) were also detected in blood, suggesting blood repertoires may reflect thyroid immune responses.

The TCR beta CDR3 regions were amplified from RNA transcripts. For the first round of RT-PCR on the TCR CDR3, the HTBI primer set was used together with the Qiagen OneStep RT-PCR kit. Libraries were constructed in a second round of multiplex PCR, after which size selection and purification were performed. Paired-end sequencing of the libraries was performed with 100 bp reads on an Illumina HiSeq2000. Turning to the authors' computational methods: SOAPnuke was used to process the raw data, removing reads that contained adapters or uncalled bases, had a mean Phred below 15, or lacked an exact match to the constant primer or identifier. High-quality paired reads were merged with COPE v1.2.5, and unique nucleotide sequences were defined as clonotypes. MiTCR v1.1 was used to align the clonotypes against IMGT TRBV, TRBD and TRBJ reference segments. The analysis was restricted to V-J combinations with a frequency above 0.0001, which together covered 99% to 99.2% of the repertoires. A TCS score was defined as the ratio of F50 (clonal expansion) to E x V (chaos), with BLOSUM62-based TCRdist applied between CDR3 peptides within each V-J. Welch's t-statistics and random forest reduced some 510 V-J features to 10 to 15, which were used in a naive Bayes classifier (R e1071). The raw public reads went through TCRdb reprocessing: fastp at Q25, MiXCR clone calling, in-frame beta chains kept. Identical CDR3 proteins give one entry, which carries the most common genes and DNA. TCRdb, rather than the study authors, made the V and J calls. The sample table records about 410,000 distinct CDR3 sequences; roughly 15% of these occur just once. The ten most abundant clones make up about 19% of the sample.

The V end loses 5 bases and the J end loses 0 bases, and a stretch of 14 bases separates them. Sequences ENHRY (CDR1) and SYGVKD (CDR2) are obtained from the germline V gene. The cysteine opens and the phenylalanine closes a CDR3 of 16 amino acids. Only the CDR3 DNA stays, 48 bases, in frame from base 1. There are many counts of this clonotype. The target of this receptor is not known. Base qualities are not at hand, and no much larger clone is one base apart. Ophthalmopathy patients had moderately to severely active disease, with a Clinical Activity Score of 3 or more, a NOSPECS grade of 4 or more, and a disease duration of less than 3 months. The study excluded patients with uncontrolled infections, other autoimmune diseases, pregnancy or lactation. Diagnoses relied on clinical symptoms, serum thyroxine and TRAb, thyroid ultrasound and orbital computed tomography. PBMCs were separated from about 10 ml of fresh peripheral blood using Ficoll-Paque density gradient centrifugation. Total RNA was extracted using Trizol reagent, and RNA quality was assessed on an Agilent 2100 Bioanalyzer.

This sequence was found in a woman between 25 and 40 years old with Graves' ophthalmopathy. The V and J segments used are TRBV10-3 and TRBJ1-5; a tentative D call is TRBD1 (5 bases match). Material for sequencing was blood. CDR3 sequence: CAISPTPGTSNQPQHF. The DNA is as follows: TGTGCCATCAGTCCAACCCCCGGGACTAGCAATCAGCCCCAGCATTTT.